Sequencing of this TCR beta chain was carried out in a study of fetal regulatory T cell absence and autoimmunity. About the research overall: The IPEX patients lacked clinical diabetes but had exocrine pancreas autoimmunity.

Here immunoSEQ multiplex PCR was the method, and the copy in TCRdb shows in-frame clones only, minus some. The sample contains about 50,000 clones, around 83% of which appear only once. CDR3 length equals 17 residues. This rearrangement joins TRBV21-1 to TRBJ1-3; the table's D call, TRBD1, has no DNA check behind it. TRBV21-1 is classified as a pseudogene. The sequence came from a newborn boy with IPEX syndrome. Sequencing input: cord blood. The CDR3 bases are TGTGCCAGCAGCGCCCGACAGGGTTCCTGCTCTGGAAACACCATATATTTT. Translation: CASSARQGSCSGNTIYF.